Listed below are T cell receptor beta chains from one sample, sequenced in a study of blood T cell repertoires in COVID-19. TCRdb keeps only in-frame clones here, not all; method: immunoSEQ multiplex PCR. The table has about 88,000 clones, nearly 90% seen once; the top ten hold about 2.9%. The sample comprised peripheral blood. Receptor source: a woman of 80 years or more with acute or convalescent COVID-19. The CDR3 runs from the conserved cysteine through the conserved F or W. The order of the fields is J gene, clone size, V gene, D gene, CDR3 protein, CDR3 DNA. D genes are given only for firm matches. For some rows the clone size is stated as once, few or many, or as a class when expanded; others skip it.

j_call: TRBJ1-1
clone_size: .
v_call: TRBV19
d_call: TRBD1
cdr3_aa: CASSPRTGRATEAFF
cdr3_nt: TGTGCCAGTAGTCCCCGGACAGGCAGAGCGACTGAAGCTTTCTTT

j_call: TRBJ2-3
clone_size: .
v_call: TRBV2
d_call: TRBD2
cdr3_aa: CASSEPGLAGVGPSTDTQYF
cdr3_nt: TGTGCCAGCAGCGAGCCGGGACTAGCGGGAGTGGGGCCTAGCACAGATACGCAGTATTTT

j_call: TRBJ2-7
clone_size: .
v_call: TRBV3-1/TRBV3-2
d_call: .
cdr3_aa: CASSQGASTYEQYF
cdr3_nt: TGTGCCAGCAGCCAGGGGGCCTCCACCTACGAGCAGTACTTC

j_call: TRBJ1-1
clone_size: .
v_call: TRBV9
d_call: .
cdr3_aa: CASSVFQGLGAEAFF
cdr3_nt: TGTGCCAGCAGCGTATTTCAGGGATTAGGGGCTGAAGCTTTCTTT

j_call: TRBJ1-2
clone_size: .
v_call: TRBV21-1
d_call: .
cdr3_aa: CASNPSGGYGYTF
cdr3_nt: TGTGCCAGCAACCCTTCAGGGGGGTATGGCTACACCTTC

j_call: TRBJ1-5
clone_size: .
v_call: TRBV14
d_call: .
cdr3_aa: CASSQDPTPTPGTFPYSNQPQHF
cdr3_nt: TGTGCCAGCAGCCAAGACCCCACCCCCACCCCAGGGACATTCCCTTATAGCAATCAGCCCCAGCATTTT

j_call: TRBJ2-3
clone_size: .
v_call: TRBV2
d_call: .
cdr3_aa: CASSVRLALDTQYF
cdr3_nt: TGTGCCAGCAGTGTTCGGCTAGCTTTAGATACGCAGTATTTT

j_call: TRBJ1-5
clone_size: .
v_call: TRBV24-1
d_call: TRBD1
cdr3_aa: CATSDRTGGSQPQHF
cdr3_nt: TGTGCCACCAGTGATCGGACAGGGGGTTCTCAGCCCCAGCATTTT

j_call: TRBJ1-3
clone_size: .
v_call: TRBV27
d_call: TRBD1
cdr3_aa: CASSRGQGWDTIYF
cdr3_nt: TGTGCCAGCAGTCGGGGACAGGGGTGGGACACCATATATTTT

j_call: TRBJ1-3
clone_size: .
v_call: TRBV7-2
d_call: TRBD1
cdr3_aa: CASSLGGGHNTIYF
cdr3_nt: TGTGCCAGCAGCTTAGGAGGGGGCCACAACACCATATATTTT

j_call: TRBJ2-3
clone_size: .
v_call: TRBV9
d_call: .
cdr3_aa: CASSVKTGTPTLTDTQYF
cdr3_nt: TGTGCCAGCAGCGTAAAAACCGGGACACCCACACTCACAGATACGCAGTATTTT

j_call: TRBJ1-1
clone_size: .
v_call: TRBV6-6
d_call: .
cdr3_aa: CASSLDRSSEAFF
cdr3_nt: TGTGCCAGCAGTTTAGACAGGTCCTCTGAAGCTTTCTTT

j_call: TRBJ2-3
clone_size: .
v_call: TRBV7-9
d_call: .
cdr3_aa: CASSPPPDTQYF
cdr3_nt: TGTGCCAGCAGCCCCCCCCCGGATACGCAGTATTTT

j_call: TRBJ1-6
clone_size: .
v_call: TRBV7-8
d_call: TRBD1
cdr3_aa: CASSLLGQESTPLHF
cdr3_nt: TGTGCCAGCAGCTTGCTTGGACAGGAGAGTACACCCCTCCACTTT

j_call: TRBJ1-1
clone_size: once
v_call: TRBV7-8
d_call: .
cdr3_aa: CATTQGAGIEAFF
cdr3_nt: TGTGCCACCACCCAAGGGGCAGGGATCGAAGCTTTCTTT

j_call: TRBJ1-3
clone_size: .
v_call: TRBV6-6
d_call: TRBD1
cdr3_aa: CASRAGQGSGNTIYF
cdr3_nt: TGTGCCAGCAGGGCCGGACAGGGGTCTGGAAACACCATATATTTT

j_call: TRBJ1-3
clone_size: .
v_call: TRBV24-1
d_call: .
cdr3_aa: CATLASFSGNTIYF
cdr3_nt: TGTGCCACCCTGGCTTCGTTCTCTGGAAACACCATATATTTT

j_call: TRBJ2-1
clone_size: few
v_call: TRBV11-1
d_call: TRBD1
cdr3_aa: CASSLSTGVSEQFF
cdr3_nt: TGTGCCAGCAGCTTGTCAACAGGGGTTAGTGAGCAGTTCTTC

j_call: TRBJ2-7
clone_size: .
v_call: TRBV6-1
d_call: .
cdr3_aa: CASSDGPRGAGYEQYF
cdr3_nt: TGTGCCAGCAGTGACGGCCCCAGGGGCGCTGGTTACGAGCAGTACTTC

j_call: TRBJ1-5
clone_size: few
v_call: TRBV6-1
d_call: .
cdr3_aa: CASSEERVQPQHF
cdr3_nt: TGTGCCAGCAGTGAAGAGAGGGTTCAGCCCCAGCATTTT

j_call: TRBJ2-7
clone_size: .
v_call: TRBV7-3
d_call: .
cdr3_aa: CASSLGSVSSYEQYF
cdr3_nt: TGTGCCAGCAGCTTAGGAAGCGTGAGCTCCTACGAGCAGTACTTC

j_call: TRBJ2-5
clone_size: .
v_call: TRBV30
d_call: .
cdr3_aa: CAWSLGAGTQYF
cdr3_nt: TGTGCCTGGAGTCTGGGGGCAGGGACCCAGTACTTC

j_call: TRBJ1-2
clone_size: .
v_call: TRBV18
d_call: .
cdr3_aa: CASSPGVGGQEGYTF
cdr3_nt: TGTGCCAGCTCACCAGGCGTCGGGGGGCAGGAGGGCTACACCTTC

j_call: TRBJ1-2
clone_size: few
v_call: TRBV28
d_call: .
cdr3_aa: CASTPSPLSYGYTF
cdr3_nt: TGTGCCAGCACGCCGAGCCCCCTGTCTTATGGCTACACCTTC

j_call: TRBJ1-2
clone_size: .
v_call: TRBV19
d_call: .
cdr3_aa: CASSIPPNYGYTF
cdr3_nt: TGTGCCAGTAGTATCCCTCCCAACTATGGCTACACCTTC

j_call: TRBJ2-1
clone_size: .
v_call: TRBV6-2/TRBV6-3
d_call: TRBD2
cdr3_aa: CASSYRTSGRHYNEQFF
cdr3_nt: TGTGCCAGCAGTTACCGGACTAGCGGGAGGCATTACAATGAGCAGTTCTTC

j_call: TRBJ1-4
clone_size: .
v_call: TRBV19
d_call: TRBD1
cdr3_aa: CASTLTGWEEKLFF
cdr3_nt: TGTGCCAGTACCTTGACAGGGTGGGAGGAAAAACTGTTTTTT

j_call: TRBJ2-2
clone_size: .
v_call: TRBV28
d_call: .
cdr3_aa: CAAATGLNTGELFF
cdr3_nt: TGTGCCGCAGCTACCGGGTTGAACACCGGGGAGCTGTTTTTT

j_call: TRBJ2-1
clone_size: .
v_call: TRBV4-2
d_call: TRBD2
cdr3_aa: CASSLGAAGGYPGEQFF
cdr3_nt: TGTGCCAGCAGCCTGGGAGCGGCGGGGGGCTACCCGGGGGAGCAGTTCTTC

j_call: TRBJ1-2
clone_size: .
v_call: TRBV10-3
d_call: TRBD1
cdr3_aa: CAITSTGMNYGYTF
cdr3_nt: TGTGCCATCACCTCGACAGGGATGAACTATGGCTACACCTTC

j_call: TRBJ1-1
clone_size: .
v_call: TRBV27
d_call: .
cdr3_aa: CASRTVVMNTEAFF
cdr3_nt: TGTGCCAGCCGAACTGTGGTCATGAACACTGAAGCTTTCTTT

j_call: TRBJ2-7
clone_size: .
v_call: TRBV18
d_call: .
cdr3_aa: CASSPDILLYEQYF
cdr3_nt: TGTGCCAGCTCGCCGGACATCTTACTCTACGAGCAGTACTTC

j_call: TRBJ2-7
clone_size: few
v_call: TRBV12-3/TRBV12-4
d_call: TRBD1
cdr3_aa: CASTPGGEQYF
cdr3_nt: TGTGCCAGCACCCCAGGGGGCGAGCAGTACTTC

j_call: TRBJ2-2
clone_size: .
v_call: TRBV2
d_call: .
cdr3_aa: CASKGDRNTGELFF
cdr3_nt: TGTGCCAGCAAGGGGGATAGGAACACCGGGGAGCTGTTTTTT

j_call: TRBJ1-1
clone_size: .
v_call: TRBV19
d_call: .
cdr3_aa: CASSNRVPNTEAFF
cdr3_nt: TGTGCCAGTAGTAACCGGGTGCCGAACACTGAAGCTTTCTTT

j_call: TRBJ2-5
clone_size: .
v_call: TRBV11-2
d_call: TRBD1
cdr3_aa: CASSLFQTGAETQYF
cdr3_nt: TGTGCCAGCAGCTTGTTTCAGACAGGGGCAGAGACCCAGTACTTC

j_call: TRBJ2-1
clone_size: .
v_call: TRBV7-8
d_call: TRBD2
cdr3_aa: CASSGAGGGAHNEQFF
cdr3_nt: TGTGCCAGCAGCGGAGCAGGCGGGGGGGCCCACAATGAGCAGTTCTTC

j_call: TRBJ2-2
clone_size: few
v_call: TRBV4-3
d_call: .
cdr3_aa: CASSVNRDVGELFF
cdr3_nt: TGCGCCAGCAGCGTGAACAGGGATGTCGGGGAGCTGTTTTTT

j_call: TRBJ1-4
clone_size: .
v_call: TRBV2
d_call: TRBD1
cdr3_aa: CASSIGQSGGEKLFF
cdr3_nt: TGTGCCAGCAGTATAGGACAGTCAGGGGGTGAAAAACTGTTTTTT

j_call: TRBJ2-5
clone_size: .
v_call: TRBV6-2/TRBV6-3
d_call: TRBD1
cdr3_aa: CASSPIGQGPQETQYF
cdr3_nt: TGTGCCAGCAGCCCTATTGGACAGGGCCCGCAAGAGACCCAGTACTTC

j_call: TRBJ1-5
clone_size: .
v_call: TRBV27
d_call: .
cdr3_aa: CASSPHNQPQHF
cdr3_nt: TGTGCCAGCAGTCCACATAATCAGCCCCAGCATTTT

j_call: TRBJ1-4
clone_size: .
v_call: TRBV2
d_call: TRBD1
cdr3_aa: CASSPQGALPNEKLFF
cdr3_nt: TGTGCCAGCAGCCCTCAGGGGGCCCTCCCTAATGAAAAACTGTTTTTT

j_call: TRBJ1-2
clone_size: .
v_call: TRBV18
d_call: .
cdr3_aa: CASSLYSSSNYGYTF
cdr3_nt: TGTGCCAGCTCACTATACAGTTCTTCTAACTATGGCTACACCTTC

j_call: TRBJ1-2
clone_size: .
v_call: TRBV20-1
d_call: TRBD1
cdr3_aa: CSVMGQGYTF
cdr3_nt: TGCAGTGTTATGGGACAGGGCTACACCTTC

j_call: TRBJ2-7
clone_size: once
v_call: TRBV27
d_call: TRBD1
cdr3_aa: CASSKPPGQVVEQYF
cdr3_nt: TGTGCCAGCTCCAAGCCACCGGGACAGGTCGTCGAGCAGTACTTC

j_call: TRBJ2-1
clone_size: .
v_call: TRBV29-1
d_call: TRBD2
cdr3_aa: CSVPPSGTYNEQFF
cdr3_nt: TGCAGCGTGCCACCTAGCGGCACCTACAATGAGCAGTTCTTC

j_call: TRBJ2-7
clone_size: .
v_call: TRBV28
d_call: .
cdr3_aa: CASSWQAREQYF
cdr3_nt: TGTGCCAGCAGTTGGCAGGCGCGCGAGCAGTACTTC

j_call: TRBJ1-1
clone_size: .
v_call: TRBV2
d_call: .
cdr3_aa: CASRQLEAFF
cdr3_nt: TGTGCCAGCCGACAACTTGAAGCTTTCTTT

j_call: TRBJ1-5
clone_size: .
v_call: TRBV4-1
d_call: TRBD1
cdr3_aa: CASSQEWDRSGIRPQHF
cdr3_nt: TGCGCCAGCAGCCAAGAGTGGGACAGATCCGGGATCAGGCCCCAGCATTTT

j_call: TRBJ1-4
clone_size: .
v_call: TRBV28
d_call: TRBD1
cdr3_aa: CASTGPGQGAWSEKLFF
cdr3_nt: TGTGCCAGCACCGGGCCGGGACAGGGGGCATGGAGTGAAAAACTGTTTTTT